Included here is one TCR beta chain sequence, with context. This CDR3 has 17 residues. V dropped 5 bases and J dropped 5; count of bases not matched to a gene: 9. Germline values: CDR1 MNHEY, CDR2 SMNVEV (reference sequence). The data originate from a study of blood T cell repertoires in COVID-19. Study overall: Acute-phase and convalescent COVID-19 samples originated in the United States, Italy and Spain. In each case, the material was cDNA or gDNA derived from T cells, B-cell-depleted T cells, or PBMCs.

Per the original data handling: Quantification of nucleated cells was approximated via reference gene primer amplification. Here immunoSEQ multiplex PCR was the method, and the copy in TCRdb shows in-frame clones only, minus some. The V and J calls and clone size are taken from that table; D and trimming were inferred from the DNA. The profile shows about 270,000 clones, 86% of them singletons. The source material was peripheral blood. The receptor comes from a man in his forties or fifties with active or convalescent COVID-19. The V and J genes are TRBV27 and TRBJ2-1; 13 positions match TRBD2. The CDR3 sequence is CASSPPSGTSGDNEQFF. CDR3 in DNA: TGTGCCAGCAGTCCACCCTCCGGGACTAGCGGGGACAATGAGCAGTTCTTC.